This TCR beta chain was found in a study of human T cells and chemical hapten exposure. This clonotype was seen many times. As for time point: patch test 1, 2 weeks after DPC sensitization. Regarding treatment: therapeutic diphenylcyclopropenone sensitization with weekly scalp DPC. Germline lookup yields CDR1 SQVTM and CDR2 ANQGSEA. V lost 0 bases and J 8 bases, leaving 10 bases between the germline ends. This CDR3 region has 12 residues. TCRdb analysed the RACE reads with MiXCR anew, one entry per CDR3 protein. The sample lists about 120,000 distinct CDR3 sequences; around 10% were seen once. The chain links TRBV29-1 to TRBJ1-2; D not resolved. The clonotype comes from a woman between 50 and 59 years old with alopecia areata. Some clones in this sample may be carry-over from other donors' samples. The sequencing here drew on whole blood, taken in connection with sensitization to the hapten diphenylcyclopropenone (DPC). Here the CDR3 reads CSVEDYPGGYTF. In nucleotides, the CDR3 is TGCAGCGTTGAAGATTACCCTGGAGGCTACACCTTC.